Given below is one T cell receptor beta chain in context. Authors' methods: Reference gene primer amplification yielded estimated nucleated cell counts. Using immunoSEQ multiplex PCR, the repertoire was profiled, and TCRdb retains in-frame clones only, with some absent. The V and J calls and clone size come from that table; D and trimming were worked out from the DNA. The sample holds over 85,000 clones, around four fifths seen once. This CDR3 has 15 residues. V shed 0 bases and J shed 5 bases, with 12 bases lying between them. CDR1 is SGHRS, CDR2 YFSETQ, per germline. This record comes from a study of blood T cell repertoires in COVID-19. In the study overall: Samples representing acute and convalescent COVID-19 were sourced from the United States, Italy and Spain. PBMCs, B-cell-depleted T cells, or T cells provided the cDNA or gDNA that made up the material.

The V and J genes are TRBV5-1 and TRBJ2-1, with a tentative D call TRBD1 (7 bases). This receptor was obtained from a woman in her 70s with acute or convalescent COVID-19. The sample was peripheral blood. The CDR3 is CASSLDPRGDNEQFF. The CDR3 DNA reads as TGCGCCAGCAGCTTGGATCCCAGGGGGGACAATGAGCAGTTCTTC.